This T cell receptor beta chain was observed in a study of OX40 agonist ivuxolimab in advanced cancers. TCRdb's copy holds only in-frame clones and misses some; the assay was immunoSEQ multiplex PCR. The sample includes approximately 130,000 clones, 85% to 95% of them seen just once. Germline CDR1 reads SGHNT; CDR2 reads YYREEE (reference sequence). This CDR3 is built from 15 residues. V lost 3 bases, J lost 6 bases, and 16 bases lay in between. The TCR was taken from an adult with an advanced solid tumor such as melanoma, head and neck, liver or kidney cancer. This chain joins TRBV5-4 and TRBJ2-1; D is possibly TRBD1 (6 bases). Sequenced material: CD4+ or CD8+ T cells sorted from blood, taken in a trial of the OX40 agonist ivuxolimab. CDR3 loop: CASSSRGLGLNEQFF. CDR3 coding DNA: TGTGCCAGCAGCTCCAGGGGTCTGGGTCTCAATGAGCAGTTCTTC. The whole variable domain, filled in from reference TRBV5-4 and TRBJ2-1, reads ETGVTQSPTHLIKTRGQQVTLRCSSQSGHNTVSWYQQALGQGPQFIFQYYREEENGRGNFPPRFSGLQFPNYSSELNVNALELDDSALYLCASSSRGLGLNEQFFGPGTRLTVL.